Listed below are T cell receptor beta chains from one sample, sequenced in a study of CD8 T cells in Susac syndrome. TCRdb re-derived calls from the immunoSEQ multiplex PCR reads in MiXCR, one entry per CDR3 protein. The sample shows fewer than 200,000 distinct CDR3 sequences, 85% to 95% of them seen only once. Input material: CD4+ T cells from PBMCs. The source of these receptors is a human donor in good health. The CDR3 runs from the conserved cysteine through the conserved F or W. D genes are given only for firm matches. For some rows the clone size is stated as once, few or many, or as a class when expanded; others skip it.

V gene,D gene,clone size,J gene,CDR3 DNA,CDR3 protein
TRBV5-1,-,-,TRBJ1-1,TGCGCCAGCAGCGGGACCTTCGGCACTGAAGCTTTCTTT,CASSGTFGTEAFF
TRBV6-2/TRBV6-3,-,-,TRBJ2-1,TGTGCCAGCAATATCCTCGCGGGTATCGGTAATGAGCAGTTCTTC,CASNILAGIGNEQFF
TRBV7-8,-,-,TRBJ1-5,TGTGCCAGCAGCTTAGGGGCAGACAATCAGCCCCAGCATTTT,CASSLGADNQPQHF
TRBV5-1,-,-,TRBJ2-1,TGCGCCAGCAGCTTTTCCTTGGCAGGACCCTCCTACAATGAGCAGTTCTTC,CASSFSLAGPSYNEQFF
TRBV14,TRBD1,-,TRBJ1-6,TGTGCCAGCAGCCATACAGGGGGCTTCCATAATTCACCCCTCCACTTT,CASSHTGGFHNSPLHF
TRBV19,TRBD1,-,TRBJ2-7,TGTGCCACAGAGACAGGGAGCGAGCAGTACTTC,CATETGSEQYF
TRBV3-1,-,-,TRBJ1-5,TGTGCCAGCAGCCAACCCGGATTCAATCAGCCCCAGCATTTT,CASSQPGFNQPQHF
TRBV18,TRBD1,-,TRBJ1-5,TGTGCCAGCTCACCAAGTCAGGGGGGCTATCAGCCCCAGCATTTT,CASSPSQGGYQPQHF
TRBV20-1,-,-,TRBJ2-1,TGCAGTGCTACGGTGCAGGGGAAATACAATGAGCAGTTCTTC,CSATVQGKYNEQFF
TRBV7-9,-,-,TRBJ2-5,TGTGCCAGCAGCCCCGGGACACCGGAAGAGACCCAGTACTTC,CASSPGTPEETQYF
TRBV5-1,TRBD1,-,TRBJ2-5,TGCGCCAGCAGCTTGGAGGACAGGGGGGCAGAGACCCAGTACTTC,CASSLEDRGAETQYF
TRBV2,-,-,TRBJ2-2,TGTGCCAGACAAGTTACTCGGTCCGGGGAGCTGTTTTTT,CARQVTRSGELFF
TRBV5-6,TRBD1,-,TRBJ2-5,TGTGCCAGCAGCTTACCGGGACAGGGAAAAGAGACCCAGTACTTC,CASSLPGQGKETQYF
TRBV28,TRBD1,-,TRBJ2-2,TGTGCCAGCAGATGGGACAGGGGTTTGGCCGGGGAGCTGTTTTTT,CASRWDRGLAGELFF
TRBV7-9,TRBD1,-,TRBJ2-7,TGTGCCAGCAGCTGGTTTTCTTGGACAGGGGTAGACGAGCAGTACTTC,CASSWFSWTGVDEQYF
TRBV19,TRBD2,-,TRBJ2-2,TGTGCCAGTAGGGGGACTAGCGTCGGCACCGGGGAGCTGTTTTTT,CASRGTSVGTGELFF
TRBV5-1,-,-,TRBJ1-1,TGCGCCAGCAGTATAGAGGGGAGGAACACTGAAGCTTTCTTT,CASSIEGRNTEAFF
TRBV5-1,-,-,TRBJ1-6,TGCGCCAGCAGCTTGGATGGGACCAGGCCACCCCTCCACTTT,CASSLDGTRPPLHF
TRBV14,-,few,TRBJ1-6,TGTGCCAGCAGTCCGCGCTCCTATAATTCACCCCTCCACTTT,CASSPRSYNSPLHF
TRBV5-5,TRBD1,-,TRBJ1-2,TGTGCCAGCAGCCACTGGGACAGGGTTAACTATGGCTACACCTTC,CASSHWDRVNYGYTF
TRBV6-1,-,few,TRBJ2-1,TGTGCCAGCAGCCAGGGAACGGGAGAGCAGTTCTTC,CASSQGTGEQFF
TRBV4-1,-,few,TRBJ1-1,TGCGCCAGCAGCCAAGAAGGGGTATGGGGCACTGAAGCTTTTTTT,CASSQEGVWGTEAFF
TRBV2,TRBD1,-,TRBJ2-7,TGTGCCAGCAGTGCTTTGACAGGGGGCTTCGAGCAGTACTTC,CASSALTGGFEQYF
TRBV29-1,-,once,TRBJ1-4,TGCAGCGTTACTTCAGGGATAAATGAAAAACTGTTTTTT,CSVTSGINEKLFF
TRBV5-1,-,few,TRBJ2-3,TGCGCCAGCAGCCACGGATCAACCACAGATACGCAGTATTTT,CASSHGSTTDTQYF
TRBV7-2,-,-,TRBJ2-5,TGTGCCAGCAGCTTAGGAGTGACCCAGTACTTC,CASSLGVTQYF
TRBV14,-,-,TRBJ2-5,TGTGCCAGCAGCCAAGATCTAGGGATGAGAGAGACCCAGTACTTC,CASSQDLGMRETQYF
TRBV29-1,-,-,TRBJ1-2,TGCAGCGTGGATAGGGGCTACACCTTC,CSVDRGYTF
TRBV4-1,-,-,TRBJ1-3,TGCGCCAGCAGCCAGTCACTATCTGGAAACACCATATATTTT,CASSQSLSGNTIYF
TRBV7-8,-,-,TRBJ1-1,TGTGCCAGCAGCTTTCGCTTAGTTGCGGGCTCGAACACTGAAGCTTTCTTT,CASSFRLVAGSNTEAFF
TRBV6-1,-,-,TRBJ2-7,TGTGCCAGCAGTGAAGCGGGGTCAGGGCTAGGCGAGCAGTACTTC,CASSEAGSGLGEQYF
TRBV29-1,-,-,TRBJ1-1,TGCAGCGCACCCGGGACCACGATGAACACTGAAGCTTTCTTT,CSAPGTTMNTEAFF
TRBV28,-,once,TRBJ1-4,TGTGCCAGCAGCCGCCCCCCGCAGGGGAAGATTTTT,CASSRPPQGKIF
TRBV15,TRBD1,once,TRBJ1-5,TGTGCCACCAGTAGGGGGACAGATATTGATCAGCCCCAGCATTTT,CATSRGTDIDQPQHF
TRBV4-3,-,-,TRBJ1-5,TGCGCCAGCAGCCAAGATCTGGGGCTCAGCAATCAGCCCCAGCATTTT,CASSQDLGLSNQPQHF
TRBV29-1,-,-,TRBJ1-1,TGCAGCGTTGAAGTGGGGATGAACACTGAAGCTTTCTTT,CSVEVGMNTEAFF
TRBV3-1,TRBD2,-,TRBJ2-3,TGTGCCAGCAGCCACAGGACTAGCGGGGGGGCCGGTACGCAGTATTTT,CASSHRTSGGAGTQYF
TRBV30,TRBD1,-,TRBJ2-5,TGTGCCACATCCATAGGGGACAGAAAAGAGACCCAGTACTTC,CATSIGDRKETQYF
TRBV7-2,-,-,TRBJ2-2,TGTGCCAGCAGCCCCACGACAACCTACACCGGGGAGCTGTTTTTT,CASSPTTTYTGELFF
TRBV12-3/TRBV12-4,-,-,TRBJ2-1,TGTGCCAGCAGTTCTCTGGGTAGGGAGCAGTTCTTC,CASSSLGREQFF
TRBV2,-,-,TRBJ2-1,TGTGCCAGCAGCCGGAAAGGTTCGGACGGCTACAATGAGCAGTTCTTC,CASSRKGSDGYNEQFF
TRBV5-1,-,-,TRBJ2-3,TGCGCCAGCAGCAAGGGCTCGAGCGCAGATACGCAGTATTTT,CASSKGSSADTQYF
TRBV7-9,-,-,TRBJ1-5,TGTGCCAGCAGCTTAGATTTGGGGTTTCGCCATTTT,CASSLDLGFRHF
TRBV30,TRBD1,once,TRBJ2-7,TGTGCCTTCAGACAGGGCTCCTACGAGCAGTACTTC,CAFRQGSYEQYF
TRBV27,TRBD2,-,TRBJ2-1,TGTGCCAGCAACGTAGCGGGGGCCCCCTACAATGAGCAGTTCTTC,CASNVAGAPYNEQFF
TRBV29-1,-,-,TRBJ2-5,TGCAGCGTTGAAGAGCAGTATCGCCAAGAGACCCAGTACTTC,CSVEEQYRQETQYF
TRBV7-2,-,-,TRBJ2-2,TGTGCCAGCAGCTTACAGGGTACCTCGGCCGGGGAGCTGTTTTTT,CASSLQGTSAGELFF
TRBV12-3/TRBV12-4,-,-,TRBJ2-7,TGTGCCAGCAGTTTAACGGCAGGGGACGAGTACTTC,CASSLTAGDEYF
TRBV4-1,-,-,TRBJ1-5,TGCGCCAGCAGCCAGTTACCCGATGGGGCATTGCAGCCCCAGCATTTT,CASSQLPDGALQPQHF
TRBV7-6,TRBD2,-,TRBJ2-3,TGTGCCAGCAGCTTAAAACTAGCGGGGAGAAACACAGATACGCAGTATTTT,CASSLKLAGRNTDTQYF
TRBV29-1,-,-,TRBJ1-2,TGCAGCGTTTCAGGCGGAGGTGGGAGCTACACCTTC,CSVSGGGGSYTF
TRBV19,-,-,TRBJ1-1,TGTGCCAGTAGTATTAAGGGGAACACTGAAGCTTTCTTT,CASSIKGNTEAFF